This entry lists 9 T cell receptor beta chains sequenced from one sample in a study of a mutant IDH1 vaccine in newly diagnosed glioma (dated by TCRdb to the early 2020s). Interpreted using the paper, the time point label stands for: baseline, week 1 (first vaccination visit). Interpreted using the paper, the treatment or condition label stands for: pre-vaccination baseline after standard-of-care therapy. Libraries were made using the immunoSEQ multiplex PCR assay. TCRdb mirrors the immuneACCESS table, restricted to in-frame sequences. Some clones are absent from its copies; in checked studies, under half trace to an unresolved V gene, and the reason for the others is unknown. Recorded for this sample are more than 80,000 clones; around 82% of them occurred a single time. The ten largest clones take up 7% to 8% of the sample. The sequenced sample was PBMCs, obtained from a glioma patient treated with radiotherapy, temozolomide or both. These receptors originate from a woman between 45 and 60 years old with glioma.

The J gene is TRBJ1-1, the V gene TRBV6-1; tentative D call: TRBD1 (6 bases). In germline, CDR1 is MNHNS, CDR2 SASEGT. This CDR3 has 14 amino acids. The V gene lost 7 bases and the J gene lost 3 bases, with 15 bases spanning the gap. The CDR3 DNA reads TGTGCCAGCACAACGAATCGACAGGACACTGAAGCTTTCTTT. Amino acids: CASTTNRQDTEAFF.

The rearrangement joins TRBV2 to TRBJ1-1; the D gene is possibly TRBD1 (5 bases). Trimming removed 1 base from V and 5 bases from J, with 11 bases in between. The CDR3 covers 14 residues. Germline V lookup: CDR1 SNHLY, CDR2 FYNNEI. CDR3 loop: CASSEVGGDTEAFF. The CDR3, as DNA: TGTGCCAGCAGTGAAGTCGGGGGTGATACTGAAGCTTTCTTT.

Only one count was recorded for this clone. The CDR3 DNA sequence: TGCGCCAGCAGCCAAGATGCGCCCGGGGCCGGCAGGGCGGTATACACCATATATTTT. This sequence encodes CASSQDAPGAGRAVYTIYF. The gene calls are TRBV4-1 and TRBJ1-3, with D possibly matching TRBD1 (5 bases). Germline CDR1 and CDR2: MGHRA and YSYEKL. The CDR3 contains 19 residues. The germline V and J ends were trimmed by 0 bases and 8 bases, with 26 bases remaining between them.

The chain combines TRBV9 with TRBJ2-1; no clear D. Looked up from germline, CDR1 is SGDLS and CDR2 is YYNGEE. This CDR3 is 13 amino acids long. Trimming shortened V by 5 bases and J by 6 bases, and 12 bases separated the two germline ends. The CDR3 nucleotides read TGTGCCAGCAGGGACGACTCAAGCAATGAGCAGTTCTTC. Residues: CASRDDSSNEQFF.

The chain employs TRBV30 and TRBJ1-1; no clear D gene. Germline CDR1 reads GTSNPN; CDR2 reads SVGIG (reference sequence). The CDR3 covers 13 residues. V was pared by 1 base and J by 10 bases, with 16 bases between. The CDR3 DNA reads as TGTGCCTGGAGTGCCAACAACGGGCCCCGAGCTTTCTTT. It codes for CAWSANNGPRAFF.

This chain connects TRBV7-3 to TRBJ2-5; no clear D. Per germline, CDR1 SGHTA and CDR2 FQGTGA. The CDR3 sequence is 13 residues long. Trimming shortened V by 4 bases and J by 3 bases, and 9 bases separated the two germline ends. The CDR3 sequence is CASSSDIKETQYF. CDR3 nucleotide sequence: TGTGCCAGCAGCTCCGACATAAAAGAGACCCAGTACTTC.

The rearrangement joins TRBV7-8 to TRBJ2-2; D may correspond to TRBD1 or TRBD2 (5 bases each). There are 16 residues in the CDR3. Germline CDR1 and CDR2: SGHVS and FQNEAQ. V shed 5 bases and J shed 4 bases, with 17 bases lying between them. The CDR3 DNA is TGTGCCAGCAGCCTCCCTCCGGGGCCGGGCACCGGGGAGCTGTTTTTT. Translated, it gives CASSLPPGPGTGELFF.

The V and J genes are TRBV2 and TRBJ1-2; no definite D call. Per the germline V gene, CDR1 is SNHLY and CDR2 is FYNNEI. CDR3 length: 13 residues. V was shortened by 6 bases and J by 6 bases, with 14 bases between the two germline ends. The CDR3, as DNA: TGTGCCAGCAGGAAGACCCCGTTAGATGGCTACACCTTC. Its translation: CASRKTPLDGYTF. Full variable domain (outside the CDR3, taken from reference TRBV2 and TRBJ1-2): EPEVTQTPSHQVTQMGQEVILRCVPISNHLYFYWYRQILGQKVEFLVSFYNNEISEKSEIFDDQFSVERPDGSNFTLKIRSTKLEDSAMYFCASRKTPLDGYTFGSGTRLTVV.

The CDR3 DNA follows: TGTGCCAGCAGCTTAGCGGACAATTACAATGAGCAGTTCTTC. This translates into CASSLADNYNEQFF. The chain combines TRBV7-2 with TRBJ2-1, with TRBD1 as a possible D gene (5 bases). Trimming pared 0 bases from V and 4 bases from J, leaving 7 bases between. The CDR3 runs to 14 residues. Looked up from germline, CDR1 is SGHTA and CDR2 is FQGNSA.